This T cell receptor (beta chain) is from a study of blood T cells in healthy people across ages (dated by TCRdb to 2014 to 2015). Notes on the research overall: Template switching captured roughly one uniquely barcoded TCR beta cDNA molecule per two T cells in model experiments. Using the same blood draw, the study looked at two additional independent replicas of 1 million unique cDNA reads for two donors, one aged 18 to 30 and the other aged 80 or older. Using deep sequencing normalized with unique cDNA molecular identifiers, the study measured how TCR beta repertoire diversity changes with age. The donors were divided into four age groups: young (average roughly 17 years), middle-aged (roughly 42), aged (approximately 62) and long-lived (about 90). Results the study describes overall, beyond this receptor: Because donor CMV infection status was unknown, age-related changes in expanded clonotypes were potentially confounded. Compared with the aged group, the long-lived group had more naive CD4+ T cells, fewer expanded clones and increased TCR diversity, a pattern suggesting age selection. Estimates of total diversity based on one million sequenced T cells were regarded as lower bounds and as underestimates. Because profiling used bulk unsorted PBMCs, naive and antigen-experienced compartments could not be compared conclusively. There was a strong correlation between observed TCR beta diversity and the percentage of naive T cells measured by flow cytometry. As age increased, observed TCR beta diversity per million T cells dropped in a roughly linear way, and a significant reduction was already evident by age about 40.

This clonotype was recorded a few times. There is no known antigen for this receptor. No per-base quality is available; no much larger clone lies one base away. Donors were about 36 systemically healthy Caucasian individuals from Russia aged about 6 to 100 years. Roughly 9 milliliters of peripheral blood were drawn from each donor into EDTA-treated Vacutainer tubes. Ficoll-Paque density-gradient centrifugation was used to isolate PBMCs, with at least 6.5 million obtained per sample. Trizol reagent was used to extract total RNA from PBMCs, with at least 6 micrograms per sample. Naive CD45RAhigh/CD27high T cell percentages were measured by flow cytometry on a PBMC aliquot from every donor. V has 2 bases trimmed and J has 0 bases trimmed; junction bases matching no gene number 4. The germline V gene (reference sequence) gives CDR1 as SEHNR and CDR2 as FQNEAQ. The CDR3 contains 17 residues, cysteine and phenylalanine counted. Only CDR3 DNA remains: 51 bases, in frame from the first base.

Libraries were made using 5' RACE. The sequencing machine was an Illumina HiSeq 2500. A second PCR of about 6 to 12 cycles was performed with a sample-barcoded 5' primer and a J-beta primer mix. A template-switch 5' adaptor carrying 12 random nucleotides introduced a unique molecular identifier onto each TCR beta cDNA molecule. At least 2.5 million CDR3-containing paired-end reads were obtained from each sample. First-strand cDNA synthesis was performed from all RNA using the Mint cDNA synthesis kit, with priming by a TRBC-specific oligonucleotide. All cDNA was treated with uracil-DNA glycosylase and then went through a first 18-cycle PCR with the universal primers M1SS and BC2_uni_R. Per the source publication's procedure: Normalization of each sample was performed by random selection of 1 million high-quality reads, each carrying a distinct molecular identifier. Reads with shared molecular identifiers were discarded instead of being binned into consensus sequences. MiTCR, with a Q25 quality threshold and the strictest error-elimination algorithm, was used for CDR3 identification, clonotype clustering and error correction. A nonparametric unseen species model with Euler transformation was used to estimate a lower bound on total TCR beta diversity. The public reads were run again by TCRdb, first through fastp at Q25 and then through MiXCR, and only productive beta chains were kept. Each entry is one CDR3 protein sequence, shown with its most common DNA and genes. The V and J calls were not made by the authors but by TCRdb's processing. In this sample the table shows 500,000 to 550,000 distinct CDR3 sequences, around 24% of which occur a single time. The biggest ten clones account for roughly 10% of the sample.

These data were also reused for a study on T cells of mothers and their children. The second paper states: Nine systemically healthy Caucasian individuals, comprising three mothers and their six children, were included as donors. cDNA synthesis consumed the entire amount of extracted RNA, loaded at 1.5 ug RNA in each 15 ul reaction. In the second PCR, sample barcodes and 2-4 random nucleotides were introduced via the M1S primer. Over 8.5 million TCR beta CDR3 reads were obtained for each mother, and millions of reads were obtained for each child. Thymic selection similarly shapes TCR recombination output in related and unrelated pairs, with minor effect from inherited differences. Related mother-child pairs always showed normalized repertoire overlap that was slightly higher than in unrelated mother-child pairs, though the difference was never significant. With a sensitivity of about 100 clones per million clonotypes, no persistent microchimeric T cell clones were detected. In the study, deep NGS was used to compare the TCR beta repertoires of mothers and children, and features distinguishing related mother-child pairs from unrelated individuals were sought. On average, the children were around 11 +/- 4 years old, while the mothers were about 38 +/- 4 years old. After adapter ligation was performed with NEBNext reagents, the libraries were sequenced on an Illumina HiSeq 2000 with 100+100 nt paired-end reads. To prevent cross-contamination, the mother and child libraries were prepared a month apart and were sequenced in separate runs. Between about 500,000 and 2,100,000 distinct TCR beta clonotypes were identified per donor. Naive TCR beta clonotypes were estimated from low-frequency clonotypes matched to each donor's FACS-determined naive share, without sorting.

Material for sequencing was blood. The V and J segments used are TRBV7-9 and TRBJ2-3; 11 nucleotides in the junction match TRBD2. The receptor was isolated from a boy between 10 and 17 years old in good health. CDR3 region: CASSLTSGGTSTDTQYF. Read as DNA, the sequence is TGTGCCAGCAGCTTAACTAGCGGGGGAACTAGCACAGATACGCAGTATTTT.